The present TCR beta chain was sequenced within a study of prognosis after radiotherapy for stage I lung cancer. For this clonotype: A read error may account for a junction end that differs from germline.

The TCR beta CDR3 region was amplified from genomic DNA, with two rounds of multiplex PCR being used for the amplification. Primers (each specific to one TRBV or TRBJ gene) were used in first-round PCR. Using its own MiXCR run on the multiplex PCR reads, TCRdb lists one record per CDR3 protein. The sample includes about 18,000 distinct CDR3 sequences, around 47% of them seen just once. Germline V gives CDR1 SSHAT, CDR2 FNYEAQ (reference sequence). The CDR3 has 15 residues. The sequence came from a donor at least 50 years old with non-small cell lung cancer. The sequencing here drew on PBMCs, taken before or after stereotactic body radiation therapy (not recorded which). The chain links TRBV7-7 to TRBJ2-1; 8 bases map to TRBD1. CDR3: CASSQDRGAYNEQFF. As DNA, the CDR3 is TGTGCTAGCAGCCAAGACAGGGGAGCCTACAATGAGCAGTTCTTC.